This TCR beta chain appears in the sequencing data of a study of blood T cell repertoires in COVID-19. Study as a whole: Samples came from the United States, Italy and Spain, spanning acute and convalescent COVID-19. T cells, B-cell-depleted T cells, or PBMCs supplied cDNA or gDNA.

This table comes from immunoSEQ multiplex PCR, and its TCRdb copy is limited to in-frame clones, with some not included. The table has about 300,000 clones, nearly 90% seen once. The length of the CDR3 is 14 residues. The V end was cut by 0 bases, the J end by 3 bases, with 8 bases between. Per germline, CDR1 LNHNV and CDR2 YYDKDF (reference sequence). The V and J genes are TRBV15 and TRBJ1-2, with D unresolved. Material: PBMCs or T cells enriched from blood (not recorded which). The receptor's source is a woman aged 30 to 39 who had recovered from COVID-19. The CDR3 sequence: CATSRDQQYYGYTF. DNA for the CDR3: TGTGCCACCAGCAGAGATCAACAGTACTATGGCTACACCTTC. Variable domain in full (rest from reference TRBV15 and TRBJ1-2): DAMVIQNPRYQVTQFGKPVTLSCSQTLNHNVMYWYQQKSSQAPKLLFHYYDKDFNNEADTPDNFQSRRPNTSFCFLDIRSPGLGDTAMYLCATSRDQQYYGYTFGSGTRLTVV.